This TCR beta chain was sequenced in a study of blood T cells in healthy people across ages. For the second PCR, which ran for roughly 6 to 12 cycles, a sample-barcoded 5' primer and a J-beta primer mix were used. TCRdb called the 5' RACE reads again in MiXCR, with one record for every CDR3 protein. This table has about 1.8 million distinct CDR3 sequences, 40% to 55% appearing once. Germline V gene sequence: CDR1 SGHTA, CDR2 FQGNSA. This CDR3 has 15 residues. Trimming took off 3 bases at V and 1 base at J, with 10 bases between the two ends. The sequence was obtained from a woman in her thirties or forties in good health. The sequencing input was blood. The rearrangement uses TRBV7-2 and TRBJ1-5; unclear D gene. The CDR3 nucleotides are TGTGCCAGCAGCTTCGGTCACAGAAGCAATCAGCCCCAGCATTTT. Its translation: CASSFGHRSNQPQHF.